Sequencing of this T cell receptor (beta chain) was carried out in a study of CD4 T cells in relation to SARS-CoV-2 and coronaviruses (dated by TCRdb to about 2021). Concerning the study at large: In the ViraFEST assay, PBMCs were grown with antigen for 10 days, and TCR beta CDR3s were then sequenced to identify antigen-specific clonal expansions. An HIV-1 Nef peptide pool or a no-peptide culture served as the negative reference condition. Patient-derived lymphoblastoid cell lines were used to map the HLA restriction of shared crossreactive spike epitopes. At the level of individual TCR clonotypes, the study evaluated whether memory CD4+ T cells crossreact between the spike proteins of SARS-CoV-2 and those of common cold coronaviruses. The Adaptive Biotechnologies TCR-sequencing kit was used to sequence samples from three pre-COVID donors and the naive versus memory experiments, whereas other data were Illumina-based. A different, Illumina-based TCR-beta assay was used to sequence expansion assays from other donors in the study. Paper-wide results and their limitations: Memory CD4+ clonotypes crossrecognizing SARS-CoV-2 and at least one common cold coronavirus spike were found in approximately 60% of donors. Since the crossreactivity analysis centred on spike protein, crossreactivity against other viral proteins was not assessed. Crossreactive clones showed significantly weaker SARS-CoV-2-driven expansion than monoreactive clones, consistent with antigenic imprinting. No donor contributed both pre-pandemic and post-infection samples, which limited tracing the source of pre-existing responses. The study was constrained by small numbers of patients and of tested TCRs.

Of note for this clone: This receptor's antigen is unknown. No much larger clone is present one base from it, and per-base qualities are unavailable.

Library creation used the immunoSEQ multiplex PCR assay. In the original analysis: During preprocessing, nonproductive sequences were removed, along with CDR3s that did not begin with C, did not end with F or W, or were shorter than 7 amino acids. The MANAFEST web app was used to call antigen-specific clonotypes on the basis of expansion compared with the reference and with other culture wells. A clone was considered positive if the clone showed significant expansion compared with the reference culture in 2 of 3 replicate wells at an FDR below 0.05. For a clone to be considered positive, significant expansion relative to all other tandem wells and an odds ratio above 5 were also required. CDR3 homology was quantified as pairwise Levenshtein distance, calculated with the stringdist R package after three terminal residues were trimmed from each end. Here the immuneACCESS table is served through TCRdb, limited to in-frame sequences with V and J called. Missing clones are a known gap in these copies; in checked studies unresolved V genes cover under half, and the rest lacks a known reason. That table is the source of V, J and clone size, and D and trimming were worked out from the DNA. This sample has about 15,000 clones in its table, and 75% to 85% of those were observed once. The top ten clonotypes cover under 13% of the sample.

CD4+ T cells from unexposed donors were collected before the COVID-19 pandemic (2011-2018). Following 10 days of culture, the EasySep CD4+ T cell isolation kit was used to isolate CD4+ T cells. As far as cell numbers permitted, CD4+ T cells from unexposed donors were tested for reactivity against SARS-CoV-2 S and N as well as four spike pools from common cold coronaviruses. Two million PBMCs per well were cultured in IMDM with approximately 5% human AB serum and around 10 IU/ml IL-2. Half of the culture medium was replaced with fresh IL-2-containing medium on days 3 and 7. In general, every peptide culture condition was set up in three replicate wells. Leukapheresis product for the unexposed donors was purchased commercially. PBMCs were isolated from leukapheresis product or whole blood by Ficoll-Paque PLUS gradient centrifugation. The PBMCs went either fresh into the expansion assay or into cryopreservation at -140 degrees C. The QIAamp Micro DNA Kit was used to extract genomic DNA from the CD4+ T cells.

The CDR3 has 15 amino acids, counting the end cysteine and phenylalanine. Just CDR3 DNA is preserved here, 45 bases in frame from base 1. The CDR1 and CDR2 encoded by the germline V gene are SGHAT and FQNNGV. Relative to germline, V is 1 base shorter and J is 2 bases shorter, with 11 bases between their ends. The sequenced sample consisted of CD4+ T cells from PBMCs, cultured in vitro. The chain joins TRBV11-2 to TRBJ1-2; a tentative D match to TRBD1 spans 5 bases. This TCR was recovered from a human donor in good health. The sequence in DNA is TGTGCCAGCAGCTTAGCCCCGACAGAGAACTATGGCTACACCTTC. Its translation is CASSLAPTENYGYTF.